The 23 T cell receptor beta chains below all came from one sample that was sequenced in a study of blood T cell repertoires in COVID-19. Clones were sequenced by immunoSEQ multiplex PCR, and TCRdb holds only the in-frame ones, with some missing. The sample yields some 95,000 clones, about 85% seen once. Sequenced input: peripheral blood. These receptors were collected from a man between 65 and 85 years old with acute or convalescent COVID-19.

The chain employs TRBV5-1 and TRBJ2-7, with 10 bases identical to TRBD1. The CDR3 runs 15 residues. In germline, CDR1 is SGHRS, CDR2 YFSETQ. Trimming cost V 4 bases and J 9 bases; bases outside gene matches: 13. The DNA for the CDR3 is TGCGCCAGCAGCCCGGCCGGGACAGGGGTCGTTGGGCAGTACGTC. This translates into CASSPAGTGVVGQYV.

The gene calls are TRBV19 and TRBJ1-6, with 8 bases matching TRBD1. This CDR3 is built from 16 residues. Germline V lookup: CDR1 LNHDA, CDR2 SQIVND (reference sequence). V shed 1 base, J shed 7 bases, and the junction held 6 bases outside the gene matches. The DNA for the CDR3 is TGTGCCAGTAGTATAGTATTTAGGGACAGGAATTCACCCCTCCACTTT. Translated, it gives CASSIVFRDRNSPLHF.

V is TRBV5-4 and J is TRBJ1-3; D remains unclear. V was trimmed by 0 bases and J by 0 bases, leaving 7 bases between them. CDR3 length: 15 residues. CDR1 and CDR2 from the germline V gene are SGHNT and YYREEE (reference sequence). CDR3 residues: CASSLAGGSGNTIYF. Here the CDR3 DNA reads TGTGCCAGCAGCTTGGCCGGAGGCTCTGGAAACACCATATATTTT.

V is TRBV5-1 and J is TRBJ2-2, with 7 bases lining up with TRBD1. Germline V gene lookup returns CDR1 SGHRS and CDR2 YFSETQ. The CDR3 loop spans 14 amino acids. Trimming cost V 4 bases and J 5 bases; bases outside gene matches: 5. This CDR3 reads CASSPRQGTGELFF. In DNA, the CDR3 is TGCGCCAGCAGCCCTAGACAGGGTACCGGGGAGCTGTTTTTT.

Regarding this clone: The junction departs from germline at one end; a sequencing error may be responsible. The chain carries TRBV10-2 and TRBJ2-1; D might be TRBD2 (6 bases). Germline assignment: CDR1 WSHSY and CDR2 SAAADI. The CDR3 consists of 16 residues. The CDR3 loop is CASSELGGESYNEQFF. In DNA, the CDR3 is TGCGCCAGCAGCGAGTTGGGGGGTGAATCCTACAATGAGCAGTTCTTC.

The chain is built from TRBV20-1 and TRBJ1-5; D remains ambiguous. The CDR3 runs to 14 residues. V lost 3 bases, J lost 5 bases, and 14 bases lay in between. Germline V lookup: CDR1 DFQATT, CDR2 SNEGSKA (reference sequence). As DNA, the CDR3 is TGCAGTGCTAGTCCAATTGAAGTAGATCAGCCCCAGCATTTT. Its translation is CSASPIEVDQPQHF.

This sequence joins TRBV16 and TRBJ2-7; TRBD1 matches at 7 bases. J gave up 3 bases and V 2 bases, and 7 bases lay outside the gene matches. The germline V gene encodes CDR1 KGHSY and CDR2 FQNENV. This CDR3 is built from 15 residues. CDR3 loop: CASSQPGTASYEQYF. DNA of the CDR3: TGTGCCAGCAGCCAACCCGGGACAGCTAGCTACGAGCAGTACTTC.

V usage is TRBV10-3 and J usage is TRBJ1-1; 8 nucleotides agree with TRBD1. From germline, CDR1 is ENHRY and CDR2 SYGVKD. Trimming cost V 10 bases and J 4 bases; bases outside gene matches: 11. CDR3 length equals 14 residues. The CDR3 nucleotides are TGTGCCACCCATAAACAGGGGGGTAGCACTGAAGCTTTCTTT. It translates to CATHKQGGSTEAFF.

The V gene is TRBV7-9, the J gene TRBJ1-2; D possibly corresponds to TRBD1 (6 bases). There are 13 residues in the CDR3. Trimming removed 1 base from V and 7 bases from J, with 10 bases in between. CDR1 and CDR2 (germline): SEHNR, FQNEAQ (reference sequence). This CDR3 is CASSLEQGLGYTF. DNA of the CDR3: TGTGCCAGCAGCTTAGAACAGGGCCTTGGCTACACCTTC.

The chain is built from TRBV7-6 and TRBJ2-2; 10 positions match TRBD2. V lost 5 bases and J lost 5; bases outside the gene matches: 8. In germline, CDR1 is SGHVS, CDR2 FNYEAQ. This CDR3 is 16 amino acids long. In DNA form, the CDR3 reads TGTGCCAGCAGCCCCAGCGGGGGGGCAAGAACCGGGGAGCTGTTTTTT. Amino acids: CASSPSGGARTGELFF.

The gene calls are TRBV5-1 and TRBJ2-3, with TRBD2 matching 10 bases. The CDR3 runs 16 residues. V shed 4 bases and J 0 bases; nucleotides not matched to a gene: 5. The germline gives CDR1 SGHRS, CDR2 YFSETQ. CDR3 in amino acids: CASSKTSGMSTDTQYF. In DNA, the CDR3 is TGCGCCAGCAGCAAAACTAGCGGGATGAGCACAGATACGCAGTATTTT.

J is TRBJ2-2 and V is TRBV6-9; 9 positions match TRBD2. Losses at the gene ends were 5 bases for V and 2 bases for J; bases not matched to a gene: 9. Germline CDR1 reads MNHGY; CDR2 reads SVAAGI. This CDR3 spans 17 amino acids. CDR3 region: CASSPPERGVNTGELFF. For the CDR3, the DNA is TGTGCCAGCAGTCCGCCAGAGCGGGGGGTTAACACCGGGGAGCTGTTTTTT.

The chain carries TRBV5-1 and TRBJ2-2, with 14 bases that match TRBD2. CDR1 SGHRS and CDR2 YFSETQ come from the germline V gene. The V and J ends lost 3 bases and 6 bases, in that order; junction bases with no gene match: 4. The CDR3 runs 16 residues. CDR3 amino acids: CASSSTSGGASGELFF. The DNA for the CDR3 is TGCGCCAGCAGCTCGACTAGCGGGGGGGCCTCCGGGGAGCTGTTTTTT.

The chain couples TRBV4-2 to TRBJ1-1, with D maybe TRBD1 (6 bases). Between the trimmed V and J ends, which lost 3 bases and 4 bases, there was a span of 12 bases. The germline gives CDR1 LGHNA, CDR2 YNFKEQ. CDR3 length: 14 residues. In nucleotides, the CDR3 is TGTGCCAGCAGCCAGGCAGTGGGGGCCACTGAAGCTTTCTTT. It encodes CASSQAVGATEAFF.

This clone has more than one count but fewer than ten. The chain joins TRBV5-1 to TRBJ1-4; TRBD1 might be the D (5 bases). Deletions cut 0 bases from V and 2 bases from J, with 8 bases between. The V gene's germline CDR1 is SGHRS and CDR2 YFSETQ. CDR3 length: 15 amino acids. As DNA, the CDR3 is TGCGCCAGCAGCTTGGCAGGGTCCACTAATGAAAAACTGTTTTTT. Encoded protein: CASSLAGSTNEKLFF. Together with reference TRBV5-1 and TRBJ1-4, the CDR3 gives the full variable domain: KAGVTQTPRYLIKTRGQQVTLSCSPISGHRSVSWYQQTPGQGLQFLFEYFSETQRNKGNFPGRFSGRQFSNSRSEMNVSTLELGDSALYLCASSLAGSTNEKLFFGSGTQLSVL.

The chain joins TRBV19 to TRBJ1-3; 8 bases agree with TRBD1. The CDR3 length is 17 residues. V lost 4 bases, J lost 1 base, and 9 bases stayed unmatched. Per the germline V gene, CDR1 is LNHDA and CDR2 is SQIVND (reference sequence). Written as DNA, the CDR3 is TGTGCCAGTAGTACTGGACAGGGCCTCTTATCTGGAAACACCATATATTTT. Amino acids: CASSTGQGLLSGNTIYF.

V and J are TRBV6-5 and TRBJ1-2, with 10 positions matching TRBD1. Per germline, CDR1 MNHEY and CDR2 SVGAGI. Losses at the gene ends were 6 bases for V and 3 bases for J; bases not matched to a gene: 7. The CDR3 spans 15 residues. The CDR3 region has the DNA TGTGCCAGCAGCTCGCCCGACAGGGGGCACTATGGCTACACCTTC. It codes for CASSSPDRGHYGYTF.

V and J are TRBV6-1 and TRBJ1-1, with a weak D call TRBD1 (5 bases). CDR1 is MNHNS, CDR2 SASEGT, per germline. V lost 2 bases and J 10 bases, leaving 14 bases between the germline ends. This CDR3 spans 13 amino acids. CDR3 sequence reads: CASSETQGRAAFF. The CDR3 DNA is TGTGCCAGCAGTGAAACCCAGGGTCGTGCAGCTTTCTTT.

The CDR3 is CASRRTGGTGELFF. CDR3 DNA sequence: TGTGCCAGCAGGCGGACAGGGGGCACCGGGGAGCTGTTTTTT. The chain uses TRBV2 and TRBJ2-2; 10 nucleotides agree with TRBD1. This CDR3 contains 14 residues. V shed 6 bases, J shed 4 bases, and the junction held 2 bases outside the gene matches. The germline CDR1 and CDR2 sequences are SNHLY and FYNNEI.

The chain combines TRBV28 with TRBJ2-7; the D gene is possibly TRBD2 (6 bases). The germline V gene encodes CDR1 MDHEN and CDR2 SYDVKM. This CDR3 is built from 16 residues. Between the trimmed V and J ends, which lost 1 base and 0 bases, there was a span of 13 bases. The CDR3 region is CASSLSGGVSSYEQYF. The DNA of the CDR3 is TGTGCCAGCAGTTTATCAGGCGGGGTGAGCTCCTACGAGCAGTACTTC.

The CDR3 region has the DNA TGTGCCAGCAGCAAAGAGGGGGTCTATAGCAATCAGCCCCAGCATTTT. Residues: CASSKEGVYSNQPQHF. The chain carries TRBV11-3 and TRBJ1-5; D is possibly TRBD1 (6 bases). V was shortened by 5 bases and J by 0 bases, with 14 bases between the two germline ends. Per the germline V gene, CDR1 is SGHNT and CDR2 is YENEEA. The CDR3 runs 16 residues. The variable domain in full, completed from reference TRBV11-3 and TRBJ1-5, reads EAGVVQSPRYKIIEKKQPVAFWCNPISGHNTLYWYLQNLGQGPELLIRYENEEAVDDSQLPKDRFSAERLKGVDSTLKIQPAELGDSAVYLCASSKEGVYSNQPQHFGDGTRLSIL.

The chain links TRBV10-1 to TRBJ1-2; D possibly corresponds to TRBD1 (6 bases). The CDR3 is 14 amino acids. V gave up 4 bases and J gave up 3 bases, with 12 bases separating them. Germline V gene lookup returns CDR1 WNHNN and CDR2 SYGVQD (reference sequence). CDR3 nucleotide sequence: TGCGCCAGCAGTGCCTCAGGGGCGGACTATGGCTACACCTTC. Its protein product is CASSASGADYGYTF.

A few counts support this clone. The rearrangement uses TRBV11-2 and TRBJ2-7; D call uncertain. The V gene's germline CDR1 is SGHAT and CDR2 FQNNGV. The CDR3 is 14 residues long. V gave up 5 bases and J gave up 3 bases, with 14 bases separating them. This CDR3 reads CASSRTQVYYEQYF. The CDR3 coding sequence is TGTGCCAGCAGCAGAACTCAGGTTTACTACGAGCAGTACTTC.